The clone carrying this TCR beta chain was counted once. The data belong to a study of tumor-infiltrating lymphocytes in oesophageal squamous cell carcinoma. One entry per CDR3 protein, called by TCRdb with MiXCR from the PCR reads. The sample carries fewer than 15,000 distinct CDR3 sequences, about half recorded once. V lost 3 bases, J lost 4 bases, and 13 bases lay in between. The CDR3 length is 15 residues. CDR1 and CDR2 from the germline V gene are MNHEY and SMNVEV (reference sequence). The TCR was taken from a female donor with esophageal squamous cell carcinoma. Sequencing used blood. The chain uses TRBV27 and TRBJ2-1, with D tentatively TRBD2 (5 bases). In DNA form, the CDR3 reads TGTGCCAGCAGTTTTGGTGACACTAGATACAATGAGCAGTTCTTC. Translation: CASSFGDTRYNEQFF.